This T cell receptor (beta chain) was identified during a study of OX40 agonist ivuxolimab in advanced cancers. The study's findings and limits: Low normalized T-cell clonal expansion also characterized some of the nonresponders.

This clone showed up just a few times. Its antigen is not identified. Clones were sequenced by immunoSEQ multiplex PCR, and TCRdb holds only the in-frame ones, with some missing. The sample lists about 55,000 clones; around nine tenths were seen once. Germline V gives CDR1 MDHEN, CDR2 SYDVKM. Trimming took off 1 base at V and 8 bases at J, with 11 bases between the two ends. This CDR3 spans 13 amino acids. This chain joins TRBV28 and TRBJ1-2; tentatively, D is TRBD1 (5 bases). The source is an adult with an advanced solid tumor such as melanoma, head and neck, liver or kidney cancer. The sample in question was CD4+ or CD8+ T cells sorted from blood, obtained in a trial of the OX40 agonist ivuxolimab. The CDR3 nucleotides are TGTGCCAGCAGTTTATCCTCACGGGGCGGCTACACCTTC. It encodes CASSLSSRGGYTF.